This TCR beta chain was captured in a study of blood T cell repertoires in COVID-19. Study-wide context: Material from acute and convalescent COVID-19 was sourced from the United States, Italy and Spain. Nucleic acid was either cDNA or gDNA, and it came from T cells, B-cell-depleted T cells, or PBMCs.

Original data processing: For nucleated cells, counts were estimated from reference gene primer amplification. The data were produced by immunoSEQ multiplex PCR, yet TCRdb's version contains in-frame clones alone and is incomplete. The DNA gave D and trimming, while V, J and clone size come from that table. The data hold roughly 200,000 clones, with around 86% observed a single time. Trimming removed 3 bases from V and 0 bases from J; junction bases left unmatched: 4. The CDR3 extends over 15 amino acids. Germline loops: CDR1 KGHSH, CDR2 LQKENI. This receptor was taken from a man aged 40-50 years with acute or convalescent COVID-19. The sample was peripheral blood. V usage is TRBV18 and J usage is TRBJ1-1, with 7 bases matching TRBD1. Here the CDR3 reads CASSPLQGMNTEAFF. In nucleotides, the CDR3 is TGTGCCAGCTCACCCCTACAGGGGATGAACACTGAAGCTTTCTTT.